The clone carrying this T cell receptor (beta chain) appeared a few times. Antigen unknown. The data derive from a study of cytomegalovirus exposure and HLA in healthy donors. The study, taken as a whole, reports: Previously analyzed data showed that most TCR beta V segments were productive at a frequency of about 87% or about 30%. The classifier reportedly diagnosed cytomegalovirus status with high specificity and sensitivity. Some segments of the V type, notably TRBV6-2 and TRBV6-3, were excluded as indistinguishable.

Germline CDR1 reads SGHRS; CDR2 reads YFSETQ. This CDR3 is built from 17 residues. Germline trimming cut 4 bases from V and 5 bases from J; bases unmatched to any gene: 13. The PCR used 60 Vbeta and 13 Jbeta primers. As originally analysed: In a later analysis, the count reached some 75 million unique TCR beta chains, with around 10 million shared. Measured with immunoSEQ multiplex PCR; TCRdb has only the in-frame clones, and not every one. V, J and clone size derive from that table, while D and trimming were established from the DNA sequence. The table lists about 140,000 clones, almost 85% of them singletons.

This sequence originates from a man aged 18-30 years in good health and CMV-seropositive. Sequencing input: PBMCs. V and J are TRBV5-1 and TRBJ2-1; 9 bases map to TRBD1. CDR3 in amino acids: CASSPTPSGTGNNEQFF. CDR3 in DNA: TGCGCCAGCAGCCCGACCCCCTCCGGGACAGGGAACAATGAGCAGTTCTTC.